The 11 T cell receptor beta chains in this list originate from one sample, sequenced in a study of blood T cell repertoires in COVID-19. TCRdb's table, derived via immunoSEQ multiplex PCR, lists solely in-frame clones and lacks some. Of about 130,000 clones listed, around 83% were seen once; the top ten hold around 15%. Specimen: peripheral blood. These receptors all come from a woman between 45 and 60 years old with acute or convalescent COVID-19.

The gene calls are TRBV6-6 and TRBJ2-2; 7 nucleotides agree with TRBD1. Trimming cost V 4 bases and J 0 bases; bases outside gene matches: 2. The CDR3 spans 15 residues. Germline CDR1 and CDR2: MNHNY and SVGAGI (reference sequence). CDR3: CASSSGTANTGELFF. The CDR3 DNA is TGTGCCAGCAGTTCCGGGACAGCGAACACCGGGGAGCTGTTTTTT.

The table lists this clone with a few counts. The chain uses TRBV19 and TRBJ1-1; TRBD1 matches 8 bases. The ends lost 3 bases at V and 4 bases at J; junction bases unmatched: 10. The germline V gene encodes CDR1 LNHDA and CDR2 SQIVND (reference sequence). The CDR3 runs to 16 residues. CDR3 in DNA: TGTGCCAGTAGTATGCCTGATTGGACAGGGCTCACTGAAGCTTTCTTT. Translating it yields CASSMPDWTGLTEAFF.

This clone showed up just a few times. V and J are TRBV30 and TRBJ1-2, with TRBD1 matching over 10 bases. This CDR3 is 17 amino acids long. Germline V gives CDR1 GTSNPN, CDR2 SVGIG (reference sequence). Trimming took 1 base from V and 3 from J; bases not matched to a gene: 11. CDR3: CAWSDSRDRGRYYGYTF. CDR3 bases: TGTGCCTGGAGTGATTCACGGGACAGGGGAAGGTACTATGGCTACACCTTC. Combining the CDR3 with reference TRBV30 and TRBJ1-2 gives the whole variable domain SQTIHQWPATLVQPVGSPLSLECTVEGTSNPNLYWYRQAAGRGLQLLFYSVGIGQISSEVPQNLSASRPQDRQFILSSKKLLLSDSGFYLCAWSDSRDRGRYYGYTFGSGTRLTVV.

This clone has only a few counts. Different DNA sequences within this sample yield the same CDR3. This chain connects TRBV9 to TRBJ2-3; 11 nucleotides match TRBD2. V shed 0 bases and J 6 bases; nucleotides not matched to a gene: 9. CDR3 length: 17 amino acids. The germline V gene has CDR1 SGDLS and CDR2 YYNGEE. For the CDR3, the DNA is TGTGCCAGCAGCGTAGGGTTTAGCGGGGGGGCCAGGGATACGCAGTATTTT. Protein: CASSVGFSGGARDTQYF.

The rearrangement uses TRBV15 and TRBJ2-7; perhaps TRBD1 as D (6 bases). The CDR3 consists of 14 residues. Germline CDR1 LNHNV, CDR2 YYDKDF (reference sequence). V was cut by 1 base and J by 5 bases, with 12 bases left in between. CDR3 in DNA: TGTGCCACCAGCAGAGGAAATACAGGGAACGAGCAGTACTTC. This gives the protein CATSRGNTGNEQYF.

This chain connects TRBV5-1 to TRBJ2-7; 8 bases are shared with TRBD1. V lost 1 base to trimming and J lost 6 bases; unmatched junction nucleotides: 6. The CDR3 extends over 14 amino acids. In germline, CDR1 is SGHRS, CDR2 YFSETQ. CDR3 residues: CASSLRTGNGEQYF. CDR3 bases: TGCGCCAGCAGCTTGAGGACAGGGAACGGCGAGCAGTACTTC. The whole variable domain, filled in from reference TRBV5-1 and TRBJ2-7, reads KAGVTQTPRYLIKTRGQQVTLSCSPISGHRSVSWYQQTPGQGLQFLFEYFSETQRNKGNFPGRFSGRQFSNSRSEMNVSTLELGDSALYLCASSLRTGNGEQYFGPGTRLTVT.

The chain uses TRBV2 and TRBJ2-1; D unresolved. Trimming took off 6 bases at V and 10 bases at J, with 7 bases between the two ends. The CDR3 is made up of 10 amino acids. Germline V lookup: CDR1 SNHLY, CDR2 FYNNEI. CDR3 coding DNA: TGTGCCAGCAGACAATCCGAGCAGTTCTTC. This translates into CASRQSEQFF.

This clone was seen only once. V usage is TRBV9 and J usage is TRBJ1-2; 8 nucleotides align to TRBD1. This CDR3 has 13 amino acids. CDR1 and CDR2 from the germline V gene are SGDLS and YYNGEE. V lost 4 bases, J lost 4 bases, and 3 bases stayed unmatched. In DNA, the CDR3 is TGTGCCAGCAGCACTCAGGGGGCCTATGGCTACACCTTC. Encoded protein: CASSTQGAYGYTF.

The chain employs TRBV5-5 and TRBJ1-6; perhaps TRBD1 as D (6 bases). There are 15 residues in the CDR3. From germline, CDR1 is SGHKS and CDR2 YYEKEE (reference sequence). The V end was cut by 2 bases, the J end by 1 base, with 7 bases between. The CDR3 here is CASSLQGSYNSPLHF. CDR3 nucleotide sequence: TGTGCCAGCAGCTTACAGGGATCCTATAATTCACCCCTCCACTTT.

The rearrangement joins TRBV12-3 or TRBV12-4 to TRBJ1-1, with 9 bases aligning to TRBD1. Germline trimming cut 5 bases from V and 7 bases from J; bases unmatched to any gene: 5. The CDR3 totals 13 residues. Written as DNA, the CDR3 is TGTGCCAGCAGTCACCCGGGACAGGGTGAAGCTTTCTTT. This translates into CASSHPGQGEAFF.

The CDR3 sequence is CAAASLLTEAFF. In DNA, the CDR3 is TGTGCCGCGGCCAGCCTGCTCACTGAAGCTTTCTTT. V usage is TRBV6-5 and J usage is TRBJ1-1; D not certain. This CDR3 has 12 amino acids. Germline lookup yields CDR1 MNHEY and CDR2 SVGAGI. V was clipped by 11 bases and J by 4 bases, with 14 bases between them.